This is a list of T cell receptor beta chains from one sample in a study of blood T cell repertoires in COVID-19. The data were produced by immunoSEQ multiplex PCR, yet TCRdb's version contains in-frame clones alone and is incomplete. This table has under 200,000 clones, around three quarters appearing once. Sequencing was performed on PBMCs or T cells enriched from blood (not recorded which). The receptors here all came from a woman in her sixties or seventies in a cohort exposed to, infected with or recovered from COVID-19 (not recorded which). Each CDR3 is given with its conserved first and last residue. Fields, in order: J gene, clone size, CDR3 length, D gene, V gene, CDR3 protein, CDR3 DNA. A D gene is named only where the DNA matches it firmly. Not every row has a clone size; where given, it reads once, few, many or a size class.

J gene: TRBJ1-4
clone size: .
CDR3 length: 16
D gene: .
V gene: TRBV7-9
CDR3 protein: CASSLTPGAQNEKLFF
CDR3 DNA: TGTGCCAGCAGCTTAACCCCAGGGGCCCAAAATGAAAAACTGTTTTTT

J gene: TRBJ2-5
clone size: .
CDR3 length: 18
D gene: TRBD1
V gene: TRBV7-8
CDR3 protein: CASSWPGTGYGFQETQYF
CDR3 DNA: TGTGCCAGCAGCTGGCCCGGGACAGGGTACGGGTTTCAAGAGACCCAGTACTTC

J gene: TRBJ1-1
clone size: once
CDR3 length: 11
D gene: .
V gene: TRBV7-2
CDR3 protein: CASSRDTEAFF
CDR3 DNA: TGTGCCAGCAGCCGGGACACTGAAGCTTTCTTT

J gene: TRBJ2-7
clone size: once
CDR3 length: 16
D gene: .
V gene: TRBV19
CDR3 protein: CASSITRDWGPFEQYF
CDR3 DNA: TGTGCCAGTAGTATCACCCGGGACTGGGGACCATTCGAGCAGTACTTC

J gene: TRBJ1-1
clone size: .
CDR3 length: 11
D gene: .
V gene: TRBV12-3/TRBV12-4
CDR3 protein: CASSRLRVSFF
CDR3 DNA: TGTGCCAGCAGCCGCTTACGGGTGTCTTTCTTT

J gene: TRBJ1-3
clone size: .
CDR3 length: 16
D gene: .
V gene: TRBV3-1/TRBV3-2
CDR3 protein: CASSQEGQGTGNTIYF
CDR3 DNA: TGTGCCAGCAGCCAAGAAGGGCAGGGGACCGGAAACACCATATATTTT

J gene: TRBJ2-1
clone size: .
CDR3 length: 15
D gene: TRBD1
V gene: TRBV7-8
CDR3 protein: CASSATTGNYNEQFF
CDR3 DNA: TGTGCCAGCAGCGCCACGACAGGGAACTACAATGAGCAGTTCTTC

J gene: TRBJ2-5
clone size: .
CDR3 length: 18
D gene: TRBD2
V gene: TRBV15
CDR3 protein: CATSRDRAGGPTKETQYF
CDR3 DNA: TGTGCCACCAGCAGAGATCGCGCGGGAGGGCCTACTAAAGAGACCCAGTACTTC

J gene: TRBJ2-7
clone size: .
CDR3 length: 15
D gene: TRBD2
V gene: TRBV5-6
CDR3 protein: CASSLGRTSGYEQYF
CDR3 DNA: TGTGCCAGCAGCTTGGGGCGGACTAGCGGATACGAGCAGTACTTC

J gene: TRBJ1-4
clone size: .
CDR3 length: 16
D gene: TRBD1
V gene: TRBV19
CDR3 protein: CASSKITGGEGEKLFF
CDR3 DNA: TGTGCCAGTAGTAAGATAACAGGGGGCGAAGGGGAAAAACTGTTTTTT

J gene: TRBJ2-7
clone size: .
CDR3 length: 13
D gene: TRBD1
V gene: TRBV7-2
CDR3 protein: CASSFKGADEQYF
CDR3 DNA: TGTGCCAGCAGCTTCAAGGGGGCAGACGAGCAGTACTTC

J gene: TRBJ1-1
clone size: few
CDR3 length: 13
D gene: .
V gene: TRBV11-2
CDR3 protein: CASSLTQGLEAFF
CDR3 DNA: TGTGCCAGCAGCTTGACGCAGGGCCTTGAAGCTTTCTTT

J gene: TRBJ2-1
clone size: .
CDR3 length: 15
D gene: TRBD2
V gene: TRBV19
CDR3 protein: CASSPPSGIYNEQFF
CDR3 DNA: TGTGCCAGTAGTCCACCTAGCGGGATCTACAATGAGCAGTTCTTC

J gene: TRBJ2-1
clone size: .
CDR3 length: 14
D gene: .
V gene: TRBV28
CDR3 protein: CASSLGGSRYEQFF
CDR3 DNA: TGTGCCAGCAGTTTAGGGGGGAGTCGTTATGAGCAGTTCTTC

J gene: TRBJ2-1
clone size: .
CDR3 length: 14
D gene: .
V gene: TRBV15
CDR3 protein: CATSRGLSYNEQFF
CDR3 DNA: TGTGCCACCAGCAGAGGACTCTCCTACAATGAGCAGTTCTTC

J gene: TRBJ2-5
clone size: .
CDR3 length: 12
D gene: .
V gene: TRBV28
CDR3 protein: CASSRQQETQYF
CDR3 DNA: TGTGCCAGCAGTAGACAGCAAGAGACCCAGTACTTC

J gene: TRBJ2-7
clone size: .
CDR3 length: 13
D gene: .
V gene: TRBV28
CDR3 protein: CASSSPGTDEQYF
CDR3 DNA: TGTGCCAGCAGCAGCCCTGGGACTGACGAGCAGTACTTC

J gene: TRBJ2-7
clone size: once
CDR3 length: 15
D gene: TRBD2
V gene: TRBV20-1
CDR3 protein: CSASTYSGSSYEQYF
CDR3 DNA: TGCAGTGCTAGTACCTACAGCGGGAGCTCCTACGAGCAGTACTTC

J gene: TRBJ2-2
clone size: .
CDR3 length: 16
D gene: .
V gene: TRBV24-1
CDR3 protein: CATSDLRQGYTGELFF
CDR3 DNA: TGTGCCACCAGTGATTTGAGGCAGGGGTACACCGGGGAGCTGTTTTTT

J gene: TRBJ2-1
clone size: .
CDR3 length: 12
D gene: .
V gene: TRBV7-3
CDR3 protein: CASSQPSGEQFF
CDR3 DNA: TGTGCCAGCAGCCAGCCGAGCGGTGAGCAGTTCTTC

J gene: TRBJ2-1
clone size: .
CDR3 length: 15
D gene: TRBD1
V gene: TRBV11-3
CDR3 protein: CASSPRTGGVNEQFF
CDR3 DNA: TGTGCCAGCAGCCCCAGGACAGGGGGCGTAAATGAGCAGTTCTTC

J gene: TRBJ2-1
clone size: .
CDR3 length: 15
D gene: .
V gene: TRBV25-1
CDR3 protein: CASSAMAQGNNEQFF
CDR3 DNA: TGTGCCAGCAGTGCCATGGCACAGGGAAACAATGAGCAGTTCTTC

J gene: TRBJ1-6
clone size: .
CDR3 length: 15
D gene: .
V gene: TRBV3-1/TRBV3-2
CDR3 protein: CASSPNVRGNSPLHF
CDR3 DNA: TGTGCCAGCAGCCCTAACGTTCGTGGTAATTCACCCCTCCACTTT

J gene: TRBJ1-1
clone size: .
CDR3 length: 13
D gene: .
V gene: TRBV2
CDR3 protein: CASSGNMNTEAFF
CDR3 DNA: TGTGCCAGCAGTGGTAACATGAACACTGAAGCTTTCTTT

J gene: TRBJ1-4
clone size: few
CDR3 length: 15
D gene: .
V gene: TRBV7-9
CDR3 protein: CASSFGGDDNEKLFF
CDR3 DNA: TGTGCCAGCAGCTTTGGGGGGGATGATAATGAAAAACTGTTTTTT

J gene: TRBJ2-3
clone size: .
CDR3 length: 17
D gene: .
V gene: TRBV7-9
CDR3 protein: CASTPERAFPSTDTQYF
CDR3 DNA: TGTGCCAGCACACCAGAGCGGGCCTTCCCTAGCACAGATACGCAGTATTTT

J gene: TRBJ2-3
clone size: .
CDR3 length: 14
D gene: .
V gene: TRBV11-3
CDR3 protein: CASSLGPGGDTQYF
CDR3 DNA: TGTGCCAGCAGCTTAGGGCCCGGAGGGGATACGCAGTATTTT

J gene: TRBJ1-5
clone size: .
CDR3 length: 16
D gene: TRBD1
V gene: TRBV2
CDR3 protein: CASSDQGGRVSQPQHF
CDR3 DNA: TGTGCCAGCAGTGATCAGGGGGGCAGGGTAAGTCAGCCCCAGCATTTT

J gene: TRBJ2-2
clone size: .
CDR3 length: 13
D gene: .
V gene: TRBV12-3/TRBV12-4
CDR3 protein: CASSAQGIGELFF
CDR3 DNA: TGTGCCAGCTCCGCTCAGGGCATCGGGGAGCTGTTTTTT

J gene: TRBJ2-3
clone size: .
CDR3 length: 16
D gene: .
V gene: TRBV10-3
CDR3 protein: CAISDGGVGAGDTQYF
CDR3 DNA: TGTGCCATCAGTGACGGTGGGGTTGGAGCGGGAGATACGCAGTATTTT

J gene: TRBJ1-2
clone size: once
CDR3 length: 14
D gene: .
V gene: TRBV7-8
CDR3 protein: CASSLERGVYGYTF
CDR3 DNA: TGTGCCAGCAGCTTAGAGCGGGGGGTTTATGGCTACACCTTC

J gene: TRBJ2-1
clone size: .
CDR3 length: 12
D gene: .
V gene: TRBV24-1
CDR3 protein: CATSPGDDRMFF
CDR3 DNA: TGTGCCACCAGCCCCGGCGATGACAGGATGTTCTTC

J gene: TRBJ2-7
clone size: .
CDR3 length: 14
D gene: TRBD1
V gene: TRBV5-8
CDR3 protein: CASSSGTGWYEQYF
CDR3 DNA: TGTGCCAGCAGCTCCGGGACAGGGTGGTACGAGCAGTACTTC

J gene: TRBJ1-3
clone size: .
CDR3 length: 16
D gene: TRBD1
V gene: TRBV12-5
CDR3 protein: CASQNGQAYSGNTIYF
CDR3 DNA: TGTGCTAGTCAAAACGGACAGGCGTACTCTGGAAACACCATATATTTT

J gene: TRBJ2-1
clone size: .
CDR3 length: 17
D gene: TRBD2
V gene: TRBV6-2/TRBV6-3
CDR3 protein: CASSWNFPGLPNNEQFF
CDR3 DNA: TGTGCCAGCAGTTGGAATTTTCCGGGACTACCAAACAATGAGCAGTTCTTC

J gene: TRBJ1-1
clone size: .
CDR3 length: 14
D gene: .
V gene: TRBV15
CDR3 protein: CATSTYGGQTEAFF
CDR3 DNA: TGTGCCACCAGCACCTACGGGGGGCAGACTGAAGCTTTCTTT

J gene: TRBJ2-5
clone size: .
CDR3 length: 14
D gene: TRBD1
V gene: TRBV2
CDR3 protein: CASSRDRVSETQYF
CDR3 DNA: TGTGCCAGCAGTCGGGACAGGGTATCGGAGACCCAGTACTTC

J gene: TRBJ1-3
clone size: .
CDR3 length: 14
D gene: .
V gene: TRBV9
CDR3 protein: CASSVAGSGNTIYF
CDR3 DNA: TGTGCCAGCAGCGTAGCCGGCTCTGGAAACACCATATATTTT

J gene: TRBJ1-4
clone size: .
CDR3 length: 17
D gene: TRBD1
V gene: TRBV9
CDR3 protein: CASSARQGQSFNEKLFF
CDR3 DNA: TGTGCCAGCAGCGCCAGACAGGGCCAGTCCTTTAATGAAAAACTGTTTTTT

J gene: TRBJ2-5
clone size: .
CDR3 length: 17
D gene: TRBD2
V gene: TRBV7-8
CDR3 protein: CASSFQLAGGAQETQYF
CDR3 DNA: TGTGCCAGCAGCTTCCAACTAGCGGGTGGAGCCCAAGAGACCCAGTACTTC

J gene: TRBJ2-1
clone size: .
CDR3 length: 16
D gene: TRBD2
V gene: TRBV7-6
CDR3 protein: CASSLKLAGAYNEQFF
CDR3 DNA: TGTGCCAGCAGCTTAAAGCTAGCGGGAGCCTACAATGAGCAGTTCTTC

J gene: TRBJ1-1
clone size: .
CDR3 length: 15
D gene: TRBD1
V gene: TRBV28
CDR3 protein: CASSAWGTGNTEAFF
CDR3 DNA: TGTGCCAGCAGTGCATGGGGGACAGGCAACACTGAAGCTTTCTTT

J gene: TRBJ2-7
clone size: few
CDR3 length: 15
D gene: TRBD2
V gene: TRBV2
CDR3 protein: CASSELASGTYEQYF
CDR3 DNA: TGTGCCAGCAGTGAACTGGCTAGCGGGACCTACGAGCAGTACTTC

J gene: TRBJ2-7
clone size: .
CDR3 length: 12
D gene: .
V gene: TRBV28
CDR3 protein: CASSLSRYEQYF
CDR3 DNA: TGTGCCAGCAGTTTATCCCGGTACGAGCAGTACTTC

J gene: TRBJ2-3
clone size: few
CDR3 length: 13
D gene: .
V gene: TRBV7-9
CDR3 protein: CASRRQGADTQYF
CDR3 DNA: TGTGCCAGCCGACGGCAAGGGGCAGATACGCAGTATTTT

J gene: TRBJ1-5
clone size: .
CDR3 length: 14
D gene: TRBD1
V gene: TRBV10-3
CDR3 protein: CASKPGQGLQPQHF
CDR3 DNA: TGTGCCTCTAAACCGGGACAGGGCCTCCAGCCCCAGCATTTT

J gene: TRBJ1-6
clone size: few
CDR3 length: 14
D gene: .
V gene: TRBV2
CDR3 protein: CASSVGGPNSPLHF
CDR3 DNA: TGTGCCAGCAGTGTAGGGGGTCCTAATTCACCCCTCCACTTT

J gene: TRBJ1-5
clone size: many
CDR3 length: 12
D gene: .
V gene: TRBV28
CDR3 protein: CASKGGNQPQHF
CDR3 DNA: TGTGCCAGCAAGGGGGGGAATCAGCCCCAGCATTTT

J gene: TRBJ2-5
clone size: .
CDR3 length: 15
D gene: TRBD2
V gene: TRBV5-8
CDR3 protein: CASSGGLAAKETQYF
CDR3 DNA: TGTGCCAGCAGCGGGGGACTAGCGGCCAAGGAGACCCAGTACTTC

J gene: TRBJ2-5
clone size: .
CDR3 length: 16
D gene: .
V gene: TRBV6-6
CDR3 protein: CASSRGTVLFQETQYF
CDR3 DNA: TGTGCCAGCAGCCGGGGGACAGTACTCTTCCAAGAGACCCAGTACTTC

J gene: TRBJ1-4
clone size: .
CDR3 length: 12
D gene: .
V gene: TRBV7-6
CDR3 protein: CASSLAPEKLFF
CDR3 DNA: TGTGCCAGCAGCTTAGCCCCAGAAAAACTGTTTTTT

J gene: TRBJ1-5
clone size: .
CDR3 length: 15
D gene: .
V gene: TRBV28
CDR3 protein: CASTPEGLGNQPQHF
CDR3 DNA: TGTGCCAGCACCCCGGAGGGGCTCGGCAATCAGCCCCAGCATTTT